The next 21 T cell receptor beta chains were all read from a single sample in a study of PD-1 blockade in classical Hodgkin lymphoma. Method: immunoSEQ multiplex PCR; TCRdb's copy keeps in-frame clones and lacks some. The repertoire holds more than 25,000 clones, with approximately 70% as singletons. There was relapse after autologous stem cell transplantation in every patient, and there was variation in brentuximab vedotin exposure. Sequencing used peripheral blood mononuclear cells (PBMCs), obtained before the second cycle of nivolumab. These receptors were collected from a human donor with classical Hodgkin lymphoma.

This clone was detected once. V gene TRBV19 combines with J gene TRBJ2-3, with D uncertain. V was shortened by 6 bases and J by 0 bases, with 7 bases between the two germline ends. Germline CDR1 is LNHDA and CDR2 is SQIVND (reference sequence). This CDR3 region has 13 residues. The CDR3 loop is CASRFASTDTQYF. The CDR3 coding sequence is TGTGCCAGTAGATTCGCTAGCACAGATACGCAGTATTTT.

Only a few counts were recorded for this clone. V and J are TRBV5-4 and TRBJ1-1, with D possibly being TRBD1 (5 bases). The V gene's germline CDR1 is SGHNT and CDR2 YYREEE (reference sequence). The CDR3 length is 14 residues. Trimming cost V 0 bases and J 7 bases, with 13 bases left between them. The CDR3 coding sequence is TGTGCCAGCAGCTTGGCGACCCGGGGCAGTGAAGCTTTCTTT. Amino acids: CASSLATRGSEAFF.

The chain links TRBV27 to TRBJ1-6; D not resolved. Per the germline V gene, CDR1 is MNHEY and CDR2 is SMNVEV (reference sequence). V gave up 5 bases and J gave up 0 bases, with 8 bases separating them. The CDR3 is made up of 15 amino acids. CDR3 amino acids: CASSPPRSYNSPLHF. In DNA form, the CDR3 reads TGTGCCAGCAGTCCGCCCCGCTCCTATAATTCACCCCTCCACTTT.

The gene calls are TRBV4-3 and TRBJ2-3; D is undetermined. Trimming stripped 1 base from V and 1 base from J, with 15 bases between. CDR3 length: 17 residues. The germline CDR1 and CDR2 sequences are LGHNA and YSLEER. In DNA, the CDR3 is TGCGCCAGCAGCCAAGCCACGGCCCAGCTCGGCACAGATACGCAGTATTTT. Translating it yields CASSQATAQLGTDTQYF.

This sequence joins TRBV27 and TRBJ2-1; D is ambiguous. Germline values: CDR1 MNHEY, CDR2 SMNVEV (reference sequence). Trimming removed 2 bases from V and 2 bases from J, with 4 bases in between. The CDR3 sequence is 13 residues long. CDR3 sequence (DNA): TGTGCCAGCAGTTTAAACACCTACAATGAGCAGTTCTTC. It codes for CASSLNTYNEQFF.

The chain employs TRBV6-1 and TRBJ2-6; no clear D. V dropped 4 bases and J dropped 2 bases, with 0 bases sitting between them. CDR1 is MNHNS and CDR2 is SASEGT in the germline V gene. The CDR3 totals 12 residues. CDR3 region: CASSAGANVLTF. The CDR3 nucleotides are TGTGCCAGCAGTGCTGGGGCCAACGTCCTGACTTTC.

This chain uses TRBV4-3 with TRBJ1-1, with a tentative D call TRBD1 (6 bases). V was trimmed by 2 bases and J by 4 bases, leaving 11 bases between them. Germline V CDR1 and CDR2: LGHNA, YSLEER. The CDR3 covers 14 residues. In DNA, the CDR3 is TGCGCCAGCAGCCAACCAGGGGACGGCACTGAAGCTTTCTTT. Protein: CASSQPGDGTEAFF.

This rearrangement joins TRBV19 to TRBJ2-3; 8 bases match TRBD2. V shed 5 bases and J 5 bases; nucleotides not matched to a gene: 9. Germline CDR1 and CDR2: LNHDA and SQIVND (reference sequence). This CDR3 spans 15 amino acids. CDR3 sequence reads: CASSWSGSLGDTQYF. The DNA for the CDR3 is TGTGCCAGTAGTTGGAGCGGGAGCTTGGGAGATACGCAGTATTTT. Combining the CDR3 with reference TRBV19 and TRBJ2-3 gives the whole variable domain DGGITQSPKYLFRKEGQNVTLSCEQNLNHDAMYWYRQDPGQGLRLIYYSQIVNDFQKGDIAEGYSVSREKKESFPLTVTSAQKNPTAFYLCASSWSGSLGDTQYFGPGTRLTVL.

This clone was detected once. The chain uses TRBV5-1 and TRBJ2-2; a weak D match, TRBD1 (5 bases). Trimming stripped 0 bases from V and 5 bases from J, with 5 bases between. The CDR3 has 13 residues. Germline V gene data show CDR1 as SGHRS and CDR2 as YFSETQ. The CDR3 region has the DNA TGCGCCAGCAGCTTGGAGGGGACCGGGGAGCTGTTTTTT. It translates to CASSLEGTGELFF.

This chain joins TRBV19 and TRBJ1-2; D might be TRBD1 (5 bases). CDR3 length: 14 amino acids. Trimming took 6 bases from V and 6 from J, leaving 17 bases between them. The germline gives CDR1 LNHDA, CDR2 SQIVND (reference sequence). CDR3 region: CASSFGLQVNGYTF. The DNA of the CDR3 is TGTGCCAGTAGCTTCGGCTTACAGGTCAATGGCTACACCTTC. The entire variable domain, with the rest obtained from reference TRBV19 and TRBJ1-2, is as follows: DGGITQSPKYLFRKEGQNVTLSCEQNLNHDAMYWYRQDPGQGLRLIYYSQIVNDFQKGDIAEGYSVSREKKESFPLTVTSAQKNPTAFYLCASSFGLQVNGYTFGSGTRLTVV.

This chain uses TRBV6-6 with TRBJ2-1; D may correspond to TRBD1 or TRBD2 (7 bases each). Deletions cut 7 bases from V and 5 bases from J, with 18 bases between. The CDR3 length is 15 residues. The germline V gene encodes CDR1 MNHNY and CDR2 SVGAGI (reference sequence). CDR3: CASTIPGRGHNEQFF. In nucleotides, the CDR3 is TGTGCCAGCACCATCCCTGGGAGGGGGCACAATGAGCAGTTCTTC.

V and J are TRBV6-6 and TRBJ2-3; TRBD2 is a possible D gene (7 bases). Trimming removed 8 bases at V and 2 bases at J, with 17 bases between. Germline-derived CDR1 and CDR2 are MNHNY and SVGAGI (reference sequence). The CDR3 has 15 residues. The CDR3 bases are TGTGCCAGCGGTGGGAGGGGGAAAATCACAGATACGCAGTATTTT. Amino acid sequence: CASGGRGKITDTQYF.

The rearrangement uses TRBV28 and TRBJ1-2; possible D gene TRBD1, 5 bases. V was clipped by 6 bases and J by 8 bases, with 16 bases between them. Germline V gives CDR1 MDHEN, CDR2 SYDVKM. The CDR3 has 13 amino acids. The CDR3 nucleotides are TGTGCCAGCAGCTCCGGCAGGGTCAAAGGCTACACCTTC. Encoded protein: CASSSGRVKGYTF.

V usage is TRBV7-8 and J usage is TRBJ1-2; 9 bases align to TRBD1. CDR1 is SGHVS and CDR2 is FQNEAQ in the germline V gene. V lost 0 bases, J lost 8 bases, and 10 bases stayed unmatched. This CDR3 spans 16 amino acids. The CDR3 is CASSLAPLQGAGGYTF. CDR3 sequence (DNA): TGTGCCAGCAGCTTAGCGCCTCTACAGGGGGCAGGAGGCTACACCTTC.

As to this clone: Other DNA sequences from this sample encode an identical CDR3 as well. As DNA, the CDR3 is TGTGCCAGCAGTTACACCGGGACTAGCTACGAGCAGTACTTC. Protein sequence: CASSYTGTSYEQYF. This chain links TRBV6-5 with TRBJ2-7, with 8 nucleotides matching TRBD2. The CDR3 extends over 14 amino acids. Germline values: CDR1 MNHEY, CDR2 SVGAGI. J lost 3 bases, V lost 2 bases, and 3 bases had no gene match.

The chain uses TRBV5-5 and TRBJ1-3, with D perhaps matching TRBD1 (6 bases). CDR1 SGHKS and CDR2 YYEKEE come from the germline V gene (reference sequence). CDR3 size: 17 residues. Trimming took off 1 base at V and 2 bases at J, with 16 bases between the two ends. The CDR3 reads CASSLSLGGNAGNTIYF. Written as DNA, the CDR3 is TGTGCCAGCAGCTTGTCCCTAGGGGGAAACGCTGGAAACACCATATATTTT.

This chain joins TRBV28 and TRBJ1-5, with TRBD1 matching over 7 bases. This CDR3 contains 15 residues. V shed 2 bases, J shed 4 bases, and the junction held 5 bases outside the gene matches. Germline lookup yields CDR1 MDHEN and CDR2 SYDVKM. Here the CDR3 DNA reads TGTGCCAGCAGTTTACGCAAGACAGGGAATCAGCCCCAGCATTTT. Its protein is CASSLRKTGNQPQHF.

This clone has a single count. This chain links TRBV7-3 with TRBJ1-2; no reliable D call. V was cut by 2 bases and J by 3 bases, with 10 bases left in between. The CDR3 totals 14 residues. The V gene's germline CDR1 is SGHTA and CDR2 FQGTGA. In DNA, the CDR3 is TGTGCCAGCAGCTTAGGTCCTCAGGACTATGGCTACACCTTC. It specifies CASSLGPQDYGYTF.

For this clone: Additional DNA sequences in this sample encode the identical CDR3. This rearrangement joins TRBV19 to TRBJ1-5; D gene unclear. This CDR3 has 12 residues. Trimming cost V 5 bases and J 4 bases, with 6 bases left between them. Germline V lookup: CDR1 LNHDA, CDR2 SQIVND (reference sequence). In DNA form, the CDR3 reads TGTGCCAGTAGTTGGTTGAATCAGCCCCAGCATTTT. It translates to CASSWLNQPQHF.

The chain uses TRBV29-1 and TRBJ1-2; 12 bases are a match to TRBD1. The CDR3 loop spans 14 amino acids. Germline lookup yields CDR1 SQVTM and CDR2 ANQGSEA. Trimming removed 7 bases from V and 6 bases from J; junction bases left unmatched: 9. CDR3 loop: CSASRDRGRDGYTF. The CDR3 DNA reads TGCAGCGCCTCACGGGACAGGGGGCGAGATGGCTACACCTTC. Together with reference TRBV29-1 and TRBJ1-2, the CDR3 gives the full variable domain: SAVISQKPSRDICQRGTSLTIQCQVDSQVTMMFWYRQQPGQSLTLIATANQGSEATYESGFVIDKFPISRPNLTFSTLTVSNMSPEDSSIYLCSASRDRGRDGYTFGSGTRLTVV.

This CDR3 reads CASSLQDITNTEAFF. The CDR3 bases are TGTGCCAGCAGCTTGCAGGATATTACGAACACTGAAGCTTTCTTT. This chain links TRBV5-8 with TRBJ1-1, with D hard to call. This CDR3 region has 15 residues. V was shortened by 1 base and J by 1 base, with 11 bases between the two germline ends. Germline V gene sequence: CDR1 SGHTS, CDR2 YDEGEE.